This TCR beta chain was observed in a study of T cell repertoires in cytomegalovirus infection. Looking at the study overall: It can be stated that public TCR beta signatures indicated CMV infection as well as a matching HLA type. Study-wide findings and caveats: The study found HLA-C-restricted CMV-specific TCR beta clonotypes dominating the ex vivo response. Cumulated frequencies of public TCR beta families served to identify carriers of CMV plus the relevant HLA.

In its sample, this clonotype was seen a few times. Antigen unknown. TCRdb passed the reads through MiXCR, listing each CDR3 protein once. Of approximately 500,000 distinct CDR3 sequences listed, 16% are singletons. The CDR3 spans 13 residues. Germline lookup yields CDR1 SGHRS and CDR2 YFSETQ. V lost 0 bases to trimming and J lost 4 bases, with 7 bases between them. The rearrangement uses TRBV5-1 and TRBJ1-2; no clear D gene. The sequence was collected from a human donor in good health (CMV status not recorded). Some clones in this sample may be carry-over from other donors' samples. Sequenced: CD8+ T cells from PBMCs. In DNA form, the CDR3 reads TGCGCCAGCAGCTTGGACGGCTTCTATGGCTACACCTTC. Its protein product is CASSLDGFYGYTF. The variable domain in full, with the rest retrieved from reference TRBV5-1 and TRBJ1-2, is KAGVTQTPRYLIKTRGQQVTLSCSPISGHRSVSWYQQTPGQGLQFLFEYFSETQRNKGNFPGRFSGRQFSNSRSEMNVSTLELGDSALYLCASSLDGFYGYTFGSGTRLTVV.